These T cell receptor beta chains were read from a single sample in a study of radiotherapy plus CTLA-4 blockade in lung cancer. Some clones are missing from TCRdb's copy, which holds only in-frame ones; the method was immunoSEQ multiplex PCR. Here the sample spans some 34,000 clones, 72% being singletons. The sample in question was peripheral blood, obtained from a patient treated with radiotherapy plus ipilimumab. The receptor set was obtained from a human donor with non-small cell lung cancer who had stable disease on radiotherapy plus ipilimumab. The CDR3 runs from the conserved cysteine through the conserved F or W. The D gene is left open where the match is weak. The listing skips clone size in some rows; elsewhere it reads once, few, many or a size class.

j_call | d_call | clone_size | v_call | cdr3_aa | cdr3_nt
TRBJ2-7 | TRBD1 | . | TRBV9 | CASSALGQSYEQYF | TGTGCCAGCAGCGCGTTGGGACAGTCCTACGAGCAGTACTTC
TRBJ2-7 | TRBD1 | . | TRBV7-8 | CASSFRTGRMEQYF | TGTGCCAGCAGCTTCCGGACAGGGAGGATGGAGCAGTACTTC
TRBJ2-7 | TRBD1 | . | TRBV6-5 | CASTPGTGRHEQYF | TGTGCCAGCACCCCGGGGACAGGGAGACACGAGCAGTACTTC
TRBJ2-7 | TRBD2 | . | TRBV7-8 | CASSTRAGGREQYF | TGTGCCAGCAGCACACGAGCGGGGGGGCGAGAGCAGTACTTC
TRBJ2-5 | . | . | TRBV5-1 | CASSPQGYQETQYF | TGCGCCAGCAGCCCCCAGGGGTACCAAGAGACCCAGTACTTC
TRBJ1-2 | . | . | TRBV11-2 | CASSLQGYYGYTF | TGTGCCAGCAGCTTACAGGGGTACTATGGCTACACCTTC
TRBJ2-2 | . | . | TRBV2 | CASRGRRGNTGELFF | TGTGCCAGCAGGGGACGGAGGGGGAACACCGGGGAGCTGTTTTTT
TRBJ1-1 | TRBD1 | . | TRBV19 | CASSIGTGQRTAMEAFF | TGTGCCAGTAGTATCGGGACAGGCCAACGCACTGCAATGGAAGCTTTCTTT
TRBJ1-1 | . | . | TRBV5-4 | CASSFGGLNTEAFF | TGTGCCAGCAGCTTCGGGGGACTGAACACTGAAGCTTTCTTT
TRBJ2-4 | TRBD2 | . | TRBV29-1 | CSVRLAETTKNIQYF | TGCAGCGTTAGGCTAGCGGAGACTACCAAAAACATTCAGTACTTC
TRBJ1-2 | TRBD1 | . | TRBV19 | CASSDRGTNYGYTF | TGTGCCAGTAGTGACAGGGGAACTAACTATGGCTACACCTTC
TRBJ1-3 | . | once | TRBV5-6 | CASSPRPGGGNTIYF | TGTGCCAGCAGCCCCCGGCCGGGGGGTGGAAACACCATATATTTT
TRBJ2-1 | . | . | TRBV4-2 | CASRGGANEQFF | TGTGCCAGCAGGGGGGGGGCTAATGAGCAGTTCTTC
TRBJ1-2 | . | . | TRBV7-2 | CASSLLLTGIYTF | TGTGCCAGCAGCTTATTGCTCACAGGGATCTACACCTTC
TRBJ1-1 | . | . | TRBV15 | CATSRDLRDLEAFF | TGTGCCACCAGCAGAGATCTTAGAGACTTAGAAGCTTTCTTT
TRBJ2-2 | . | . | TRBV4-2 | CASSQSRVSAGELFF | TGTGCCAGCAGCCAATCCAGGGTGAGCGCCGGGGAGCTGTTTTTT
TRBJ2-7 | TRBD1 | . | TRBV7-9 | CASSPRRTGSPYEQYF | TGTGCCAGCAGCCCACGCCGGACAGGATCCCCCTACGAGCAGTACTTC
TRBJ2-7 | TRBD1 | . | TRBV10-3 | CAIRTGTALEQYF | TGTGCCATCAGGACAGGGACCGCACTTGAGCAGTACTTC
TRBJ1-1 | . | . | TRBV11-2 | CASSLGGDLESEAFF | TGTGCCAGCAGCTTAGGGGGGGACTTAGAATCTGAAGCTTTCTTT
TRBJ2-1 | . | . | TRBV2 | CASSSNGLENEQFF | TGTGCCAGCAGTAGCAATGGGTTGGAGAATGAGCAGTTCTTC
TRBJ2-1 | . | . | TRBV7-2 | CASTDFSAYNEQFF | TGTGCCAGCACAGACTTCTCCGCCTACAATGAGCAGTTCTTC
TRBJ1-1 | . | . | TRBV7-2 | CASSLVVREDTEAFF | TGTGCCAGCAGCCTAGTGGTCAGGGAGGACACTGAAGCTTTCTTT
TRBJ1-1 | . | . | TRBV7-9 | CASSLERATQAFF | TGTGCCAGCAGCTTAGAGCGGGCGACACAAGCTTTCTTT
TRBJ1-2 | TRBD1 | . | TRBV25-1 | CASSHPKGQGLKGYTF | TGTGCCAGCAGTCACCCCAAGGGACAGGGGCTGAAGGGCTACACCTTC
TRBJ1-2 | . | few | TRBV2 | CASEIRSGGKGYTF | TGTGCCAGCGAGATACGTTCCGGAGGAAAGGGCTACACCTTC
TRBJ2-1 | . | . | TRBV6-5 | CASSRPGTSGEQFF | TGTGCCAGCAGTAGACCAGGGACATCCGGTGAGCAGTTCTTC
TRBJ2-7 | . | . | TRBV2 | CASSESGVVRDFLYEQYF | TGTGCCAGCAGTGAATCTGGCGTAGTCAGGGATTTTTTGTACGAGCAGTACTTC
TRBJ1-4 | TRBD1 | . | TRBV30 | CAWARTGINEKLFF | TGTGCCTGGGCTAGGACAGGGATTAATGAAAAACTGTTTTTT
TRBJ1-6 | . | medium-sized | TRBV11-3 | CASSILQGNSPLHF | TGTGCCAGCAGCATACTTCAGGGGAATTCACCCCTCCACTTT
TRBJ2-5 | TRBD2 | . | TRBV10-1 | CASSESSGSGAKETQYF | TGCGCCAGCAGTGAGTCGTCCGGTAGCGGGGCCAAAGAGACCCAGTACTTC
TRBJ2-1 | TRBD1 | . | TRBV12-5 | CASGSRAGTGSYNEQFF | TGTGCTAGTGGTTCACGGGCCGGGACAGGCTCCTACAATGAGCAGTTCTTC
TRBJ1-2 | TRBD1 | . | TRBV6-5 | CASTIGTAYGYTF | TGTGCCAGCACTATCGGGACAGCCTATGGCTACACCTTC
TRBJ2-2 | . | few | TRBV10-3 | CAISESEVTNTGELFF | TGTGCCATCAGTGAGTCTGAGGTCACGAACACCGGGGAGCTGTTTTTT
TRBJ1-1 | . | many | TRBV7-2 | CASSFSVNTEAFF | TGTGCCAGCAGCTTTTCAGTGAACACTGAAGCTTTCTTT
TRBJ2-5 | TRBD1 | . | TRBV11-3 | CASSRDSLTQYF | TGTGCCAGCAGCCGGGACAGCTTGACCCAGTACTTC
TRBJ1-1 | TRBD1 | . | TRBV11-2 | CASRFPGTGHTEAFF | TGTGCCAGCAGATTTCCCGGGACAGGGCACACTGAAGCTTTCTTT
TRBJ1-2 | . | . | TRBV30 | CAWSVTFGYGYTF | TGTGCCTGGAGTGTAACTTTCGGGTATGGCTACACCTTC
TRBJ2-5 | TRBD1 | . | TRBV5-1 | CASSLDGQGETQYF | TGCGCCAGCAGCTTGGATGGACAGGGAGAGACCCAGTACTTC
TRBJ2-7 | . | . | TRBV30 | CAWSVGRGEQYF | TGTGCCTGGAGTGTAGGGCGGGGAGAGCAGTACTTC
TRBJ2-3 | TRBD2 | many | TRBV12-5 | CASGTSLAAGTDTQYF | TGTGCTAGTGGGACGTCACTAGCGGCAGGGACAGATACGCAGTATTTT
TRBJ2-7 | . | many | TRBV11-3 | CASSLGRRAGRGSSYEQYF | TGTGCCAGCAGCTTAGGGAGGAGGGCAGGCAGAGGGAGCTCCTACGAGCAGTACTTC